Below, 22 T cell receptor beta chains from the same sample are listed, as sequenced in a study of shared clonotypes between healthy human individuals. The method was immunoSEQ multiplex PCR; TCRdb's version includes in-frame clones alone and lacks a portion of them. Among 800,000 or so clones listed, 96% were seen once. Terminally differentiated effector memory CD45RA+ cells were excluded by CCR7 positive selection of CD45RO-negative cells. The specimen sequenced was naive CD8+ T cells sorted from blood. These TCRs come from a young man in good health.

The V and J genes are TRBV5-1 and TRBJ2-7; TRBD1 might be the D (6 bases). V was shortened by 4 bases and J by 6 bases, with 11 bases between the two germline ends. The CDR3 is 12 residues long. Germline loops: CDR1 SGHRS, CDR2 YFSETQ. The CDR3 sequence is CASSEGTPEQYF. CDR3 nucleotides: TGCGCCAGCAGCGAAGGGACACCCGAGCAGTACTTC.

This clone showed up just once. The chain uses TRBV11-2 and TRBJ2-1, with D perhaps TRBD1 or TRBD2 (5 bases each). This CDR3 comprises 15 residues. V lost 5 bases, J lost 10 bases, and 21 bases lay in between. Germline CDR1 SGHAT, CDR2 FQNNGV. The CDR3 region has the DNA TGTGCCAGCAGCCTAACTTGGGACGGCGTACGCGAGCAGTTCTTC. It encodes CASSLTWDGVREQFF. Full variable domain (outside the CDR3, taken from reference TRBV11-2 and TRBJ2-1): EAGVAQSPRYKIIEKRQSVAFWCNPISGHATLYWYQQILGQGPKLLIQFQNNGVVDDSQLPKDRFSAERLKGVDSTLKIQPAKLEDSAVYLCASSLTWDGVREQFFGPGTRLTVL.

The chain links TRBV7-2 to TRBJ1-1, with D hard to call. The CDR3 spans 15 residues. Germline V gives CDR1 SGHTA, CDR2 FQGNSA. Trimming removed 2 bases from V and 4 bases from J, with 14 bases in between. CDR3 bases: TGTGCCAGCAGCTTAAGGACGGGCATTTCCACTGAAGCTTTCTTT. It translates to CASSLRTGISTEAFF.

The chain joins TRBV14 to TRBJ2-1; TRBD2 agrees at 9 bases. The trim removed 2 bases at V and 4 bases at J, leaving 3 bases unmatched. CDR3 length: 15 amino acids. Germline V gene sequence: CDR1 SGHDN, CDR2 FVKESK. The CDR3 sequence is CASSQLAGLYNEQFF. In DNA, the CDR3 is TGTGCCAGCAGCCAACTAGCGGGATTGTACAATGAGCAGTTCTTC. The entire variable domain, with the rest obtained from reference TRBV14 and TRBJ2-1, is as follows: EAGVTQFPSHSVIEKGQTVTLRCDPISGHDNLYWYRRVMGKEIKFLLHFVKESKQDESGMPNNRFLAERTGGTYSTLKVQPAELEDSGVYFCASSQLAGLYNEQFFGPGTRLTVL.

This clone was counted only a few times. The chain is built from TRBV15 and TRBJ1-4, with 10 bases identical to TRBD1. V lost 1 base, J lost 6 bases, and 2 bases stayed unmatched. Germline assignment: CDR1 LNHNV and CDR2 YYDKDF (reference sequence). The CDR3 consists of 15 residues. CDR3 coding DNA: TGTGCCACCAGCAGAGTGACAGGGGGCGATGAAAAACTGTTTTTT. It yields the protein CATSRVTGGDEKLFF.

The count of this clone is one. This chain uses TRBV6-1 with TRBJ1-3, with D uncertain. This CDR3 comprises 15 residues. The V end lost 5 bases, the J end lost 0 bases, and 11 bases lay between the germline ends. CDR1 is MNHNS, CDR2 SASEGT, per germline. The CDR3 reads CASSLSGISGNTIYF. The DNA of the CDR3 is TGTGCCAGCAGTCTGTCCGGCATCTCTGGAAACACCATATATTTT.

This chain links TRBV7-2 with TRBJ2-2; D is uncertain. Trimming shortened V by 5 bases and J by 2 bases, and 6 bases separated the two germline ends. Per germline, CDR1 SGHTA and CDR2 FQGNSA. There are 13 residues in the CDR3. The CDR3 DNA is TGTGCCAGCAGCCTACTTAACACCGGGGAGCTGTTTTTT. Amino acid sequence: CASSLLNTGELFF.

This clone was observed once. V gene TRBV11-3 combines with J gene TRBJ2-2; no clear D gene. V lost 5 bases, J lost 4 bases, and 14 bases lay in between. The CDR3 is 15 residues long. CDR1 is SGHNT and CDR2 is YENEEA in the germline V gene. As DNA, the CDR3 is TGTGCCAGCAGCCTAGGGTCGGGTGCCACCGGGGAGCTGTTTTTT. This codes for CASSLGSGATGELFF.

The chain is built from TRBV4-3 and TRBJ2-7; TRBD1 aligns across 7 bases. After removal of 1 base from V and 7 bases from J, the junction contained 7 bases not matched to a gene. Germline values: CDR1 LGHNA, CDR2 YSLEER. The CDR3 runs 14 residues. CDR3 nucleotides: TGCGCCAGCAGCCAAGGGGACAGCTTACGTGAGCAGTACTTC. Translated: CASSQGDSLREQYF.

The V and J genes are TRBV27 and TRBJ1-4; 7 nucleotides line up with TRBD1. V shed 6 bases and J 3 bases; nucleotides not matched to a gene: 7. CDR1 and CDR2 (germline): MNHEY, SMNVEV (reference sequence). This CDR3 is built from 15 residues. The chain's CDR3 is CASRPIGTANEKLFF. In DNA, the CDR3 is TGTGCCAGCAGACCCATTGGGACAGCTAATGAAAAACTGTTTTTT.

The chain uses TRBV5-5 and TRBJ2-5, with D uncertain. The CDR3 consists of 14 residues. V was cut by 3 bases and J by 2 bases, with 11 bases left in between. The germline V gene has CDR1 SGHKS and CDR2 YYEKEE (reference sequence). CDR3 loop: CASSSRTAQETQYF. CDR3 DNA sequence: TGTGCCAGCAGCTCACGGACGGCGCAAGAGACCCAGTACTTC.

This chain joins TRBV6-5 and TRBJ2-1, with 7 bases fitting TRBD1. Germline CDR1 MNHEY, CDR2 SVGAGI. V dropped 5 bases and J dropped 8; count of bases not matched to a gene: 6. The CDR3 consists of 13 residues. The CDR3 here is CASSADRAHEQFF. CDR3 in DNA: TGTGCCAGCAGTGCCGACAGGGCTCATGAGCAGTTCTTC.

V and J are TRBV9 and TRBJ2-1; TRBD2 aligns across 7 bases. Trimming removed 0 bases from V and 10 bases from J; junction bases left unmatched: 7. The CDR3 consists of 14 residues. Germline values: CDR1 SGDLS, CDR2 YYNGEE. CDR3 in amino acids: CASSVGGGGPEQFF. The CDR3 nucleotides are TGTGCCAGCAGCGTAGGCGGGGGAGGCCCCGAGCAGTTCTTC. Complete variable domain (other parts from reference TRBV9 and TRBJ2-1): DSGVTQTPKHLITATGQRVTLRCSPRSGDLSVYWYQQSLDQGLQFLIQYYNGEERAKGNILERFSAQQFPDLHSELNLSSLELGDSALYFCASSVGGGGPEQFFGPGTRLTVL.

This clone was recorded only once. The chain couples TRBV28 to TRBJ2-1; TRBD1 aligns across 7 bases. The germline V gene has CDR1 MDHEN and CDR2 SYDVKM. This CDR3 has 15 amino acids. The junction had 7 bases not matched to a gene; V was cut back by 6 bases and J by 2 bases. In DNA form, the CDR3 reads TGTGCCAGCAGCCAAACAGGGGAGACCTACAATGAGCAGTTCTTC. It translates to CASSQTGETYNEQFF.

The V call is TRBV5-1, the J call TRBJ2-7; tentatively, D is TRBD1 or TRBD2 (5 bases each). Germline V lookup: CDR1 SGHRS, CDR2 YFSETQ. V was trimmed by 3 bases and J by 0 bases, leaving 10 bases between them. The CDR3 runs to 14 residues. The CDR3 region is CASSWDLSSYEQYF. CDR3 bases: TGCGCCAGCAGCTGGGACCTGAGCTCCTACGAGCAGTACTTC.

V is TRBV29-1 and J is TRBJ2-2; D is unresolved. The V gene's germline CDR1 is SQVTM and CDR2 ANQGSEA. The CDR3 is made up of 12 amino acids. Trimming removed 2 bases from V and 6 bases from J, with 7 bases in between. CDR3 amino acids: CSVEPEAGELFF. The DNA for the CDR3 is TGCAGCGTTGAACCCGAGGCCGGGGAGCTGTTTTTT.

The chain employs TRBV5-6 and TRBJ1-1; D is uncertain. The germline CDR1 and CDR2 sequences are SGHDT and YYEEEE. There are 12 residues in the CDR3. Deletions cut 6 bases from V and 7 bases from J, with 13 bases between. CDR3 protein: CASTNWAGEAFF. Written as DNA, the CDR3 is TGTGCCAGCACCAATTGGGCCGGTGAAGCTTTCTTT.

V gene TRBV6-5 combines with J gene TRBJ1-1, with TRBD1 matching over 8 bases. The CDR3 spans 15 residues. Germline V gene data show CDR1 as MNHEY and CDR2 as SVGAGI. V dropped 0 bases and J dropped 1; count of bases not matched to a gene: 1. CDR3 residues: CASSYSDRGNTEAFF. The CDR3 nucleotides read TGTGCCAGCAGTTACTCCGACAGGGGGAACACTGAAGCTTTCTTT.

This clone came up once. J is TRBJ1-1 and V is TRBV7-6; 8 nucleotides agree with TRBD1. This CDR3 comprises 15 residues. CDR1 and CDR2 (germline): SGHVS, FNYEAQ. V trimming: 4 bases; J trimming: 1 base; junction bases outside the gene matches: 5. The CDR3: CASSSPTGENTEAFF. In DNA form, the CDR3 reads TGTGCCAGCAGCTCCCCGACAGGGGAGAACACTGAAGCTTTCTTT.

This clone came up once. The chain recombines TRBV7-8 with TRBJ1-1, with 7 bases matching TRBD1. This CDR3 is 15 amino acids long. Per germline, CDR1 SGHVS and CDR2 FQNEAQ. Trimming removed 0 bases from V and 4 bases from J; junction bases left unmatched: 5. The chain's CDR3 is CASSLAKAGGTEAFF. The DNA for the CDR3 is TGTGCCAGCAGCTTAGCGAAGGCAGGGGGCACTGAAGCTTTCTTT.

The rearrangement uses TRBV27 and TRBJ2-7, with a tentative D call TRBD1 (6 bases). Germline V gene sequence: CDR1 MNHEY, CDR2 SMNVEV (reference sequence). The germline V and J ends were trimmed by 3 bases and 0 bases, with 15 bases remaining between them. CDR3 size: 16 residues. The CDR3 is CASSFRQGSSSYEQYF. The CDR3, as DNA: TGTGCCAGCAGTTTTCGCCAGGGGTCGAGCTCCTACGAGCAGTACTTC.

The chain carries TRBV21-1 and TRBJ2-3; TRBD2 reflects the table's D call only, with no check against the DNA. TRBV21-1 corresponds to a pseudogene. CDR3 length equals 17 residues. For the CDR3, the DNA is TGTGCCAGCAGCAAACGGGGGGTGATTAGGGGCACAGATACGCAGTATTTT. Protein sequence: CASSKRGVIRGTDTQYF.